The clone carrying this T cell receptor (beta chain) was seen a few times. The sample belongs to a study of blood T cell repertoires in COVID-19. Study context: Both acute and convalescent COVID-19 samples were obtained from the United States, Italy and Spain. Sources were T cells, B-cell-depleted T cells, or PBMCs; the material itself was cDNA or gDNA.

The CDR3 covers 20 residues. Losses at the gene ends were 5 bases for V and 1 base for J; bases not matched to a gene: 17. The V gene's germline CDR1 is MNHNY and CDR2 SVGAGI (reference sequence). Authors' processing steps: Amplification from reference gene primers served as the basis for estimated nucleated cell counts. The data were produced by immunoSEQ multiplex PCR, yet TCRdb's version contains in-frame clones alone and is incomplete. D and trimming come from the DNA, and the V and J calls and clone size come from that table. The data show 200,000 or so clones, around 80% seen once. The clonotype originates from a human donor with acute or convalescent COVID-19. The donor label of this sample is uncertain. Sequences were obtained from peripheral blood. The chain employs TRBV6-6 and TRBJ2-1; 10 nucleotides agree with TRBD2. Written as DNA, the CDR3 is TGTGCCAGCAGTCCCCAGAGACTAAGCGGGAGGGCCAAATCCTACAATGAGCAGTTCTTC. Translation gives CASSPQRLSGRAKSYNEQFF.